Each of the 6 T cell receptor beta chains below was sequenced from the same sample in a study of CD8+CD57+ T cells in acquired aplastic anemia. The patients chosen for sequencing had shown expansion of CD8+CD57+ cells (detected by flow cytometry). CDR3 and TCR beta VDJ profiling relied on a genomic DNA template. TCRdb called the reads again in MiXCR, with one record for every CDR3 protein. The sample shows 250,000 to 350,000 distinct CDR3 sequences, 56% of them seen only once. The sample taken for sequencing was sorted CD4+, CD8+, or CD8+CD57+ T cells (not recorded which) from PBMCs. The origin of the receptors is a human donor with aplastic anemia.

This clonotype came up many times. The chain employs TRBV27 and TRBJ2-1; D is undetermined. The CDR3 covers 13 residues. The germline V gene encodes CDR1 MNHEY and CDR2 SMNVEV (reference sequence). Trimming pared 2 bases from V and 10 bases from J, leaving 12 bases between. In DNA, the CDR3 is TGTGCCAGCAGTTTAAATAGGCGCGGCGAGCAGTTCTTC. Its protein product is CASSLNRRGEQFF.

This clonotype has a count of ten or more. The chain employs TRBV29-1 and TRBJ2-6; TRBD1 is a possible D gene (5 bases). Trimming pared 4 bases from V and 0 bases from J, leaving 13 bases between. CDR3 length: 16 residues. From germline, CDR1 is SQVTM and CDR2 ANQGSEA. Here the CDR3 DNA reads TGCAGCGTTGTCGGAACAGGTTTCTCTGGGGCCAACGTCCTGACTTTC. It specifies CSVVGTGFSGANVLTF.

The chain joins TRBV24-1 to TRBJ1-2; D possibly corresponds to TRBD1 (5 bases). Germline CDR1 reads KGHDR; CDR2 reads SFDVKD. Trimming stripped 4 bases from V and 6 bases from J, with 11 bases between. CDR3 size: 13 residues. In DNA form, the CDR3 reads TGTGCCACCAGTGAGAGGGGAATTGATGGCTACACCTTC. Protein: CATSERGIDGYTF.

This clonotype was counted at least ten times. The CDR3 nucleotides read TGTGCCAGCAGCGTACGTATTATCGGAGGCACAGATACGCAGTATTTT. Protein sequence: CASSVRIIGGTDTQYF. The chain recombines TRBV9 with TRBJ2-3; D remains ambiguous. Looked up from germline, CDR1 is SGDLS and CDR2 is YYNGEE. The CDR3 length is 16 residues. V was trimmed by 1 base and J by 1 base, leaving 13 bases between them.

This clonotype was observed many times. The chain carries TRBV5-1 and TRBJ1-2; a weak D match, TRBD1 (6 bases). Trimming removed 3 bases at V and 6 bases at J, with 12 bases between. The CDR3 is made up of 13 amino acids. Germline assignment: CDR1 SGHRS and CDR2 YFSETQ. CDR3 in DNA: TGCGCCAGCAGCTCCAGGGGCGCAGATGGCTACACCTTC. It yields the protein CASSSRGADGYTF.

This clonotype was observed a few times. The chain employs TRBV2 and TRBJ2-5, with 7 bases identical to TRBD2. The trim removed 3 bases at V and 5 bases at J, leaving 9 bases unmatched. This CDR3 spans 15 amino acids. CDR1 SNHLY and CDR2 FYNNEI come from the germline V gene. The CDR3 is CASSDWAGAGETQYF. The CDR3 region has the DNA TGTGCCAGCAGTGATTGGGCGGGAGCGGGCGAGACCCAGTACTTC.